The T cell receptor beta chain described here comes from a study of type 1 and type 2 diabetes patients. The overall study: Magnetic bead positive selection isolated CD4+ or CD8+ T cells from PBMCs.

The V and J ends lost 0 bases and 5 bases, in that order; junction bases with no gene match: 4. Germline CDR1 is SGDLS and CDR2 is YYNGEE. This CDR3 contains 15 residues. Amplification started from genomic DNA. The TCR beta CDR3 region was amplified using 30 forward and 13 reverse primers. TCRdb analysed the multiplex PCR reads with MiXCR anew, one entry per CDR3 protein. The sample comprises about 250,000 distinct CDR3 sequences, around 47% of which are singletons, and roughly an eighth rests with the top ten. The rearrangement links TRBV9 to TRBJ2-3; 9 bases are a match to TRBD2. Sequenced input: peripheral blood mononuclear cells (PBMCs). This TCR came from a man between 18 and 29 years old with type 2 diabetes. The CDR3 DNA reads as TGTGCCAGCAGCGTAGTGGGCGGGGGGGGAGATACGCAGTATTTT. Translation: CASSVVGGGGDTQYF. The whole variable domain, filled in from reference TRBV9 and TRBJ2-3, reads DSGVTQTPKHLITATGQRVTLRCSPRSGDLSVYWYQQSLDQGLQFLIQYYNGEERAKGNILERFSAQQFPDLHSELNLSSLELGDSALYFCASSVVGGGGDTQYFGPGTRLTVL.